This T cell receptor (beta chain) derives from a study of a mutant IDH1 vaccine in newly diagnosed glioma. Study-wide context: Vaccination started 4-6 weeks after radiotherapy alone, or with temozolomide cycles. Therapy received beforehand was radiotherapy, temozolomide, or both, with most patients given both. Overall study results and limits: Vaccine-induced immune responses were detected in 85% to 95% of patients.

This CDR3 has 14 residues. Germline loops: CDR1 SGDLS, CDR2 YYNGEE. V shed 0 bases and J shed 9 bases, with 10 bases lying between them. This clone was seen a single time. Its antigen is as yet unknown. Assay used: immunoSEQ multiplex PCR; TCRdb lists only in-frame clones, some missing. In the table there are tens of thousands of clones, roughly 80% of which are singletons. The time point was: week 23, last vaccination. Vaccination used 300 ug of mutant IDH1 20-mer peptide per dose, with topical imiquimod. The receptor comes from a man between 50 and 59 years old with glioma. This chain links TRBV9 with TRBJ1-6, with D possibly being TRBD1 (5 bases). This material consisted of PBMCs, taken from a glioma patient whose treatment included an IDH1 peptide vaccine. In DNA, the CDR3 is TGTGCCAGCAGCGTAGAGGCAGGGCCTTCACCCCTCCACTTT. Translating it yields CASSVEAGPSPLHF.